These 21 T cell receptor beta chains came from one sample sequenced in a study of molecular identifiers for immune sequencing clone quantification. One entry per CDR3 protein results from TCRdb running MiXCR on the PCR reads. The sample records more than 450,000 distinct CDR3 sequences, less than 30% being singletons. Sequencing was done on a sample of naive CD8+ T cells from blood, with Jurkat cell RNA spiked in. This sample's subset: FACS-sorted CD8+CD4-CCR7+CD45RA+ naive T cells. The receptors here all came from a human donor in good health. Some libraries in this study had Jurkat cell RNA spiked in.

As to this clonotype: This clone may be a read error of a much larger clone one base away. The rearrangement joins TRBV4-3 to TRBJ2-7, with TRBD2 as a possible D gene (7 bases). The CDR3 runs to 14 residues. CDR1 and CDR2 (germline): LGHNA, YSLEER. The CDR3 DNA reads as TGCGCCAGCAGCCAAGATGGGGGGGCATGGGAGCAGAACTTC. Translating it yields CASSQDGGAWEQNF.

Concerning this clonotype itself: One end of the junction does not line up with germline, which may come from a read error. This CDR3 is CASSTLAGAYNEQLF. CDR3 sequence (DNA): TGTGCCAGCAGCACCCTAGCGGGAGCTTACAATGAGCAGCTCTTC. The chain couples TRBV14 to TRBJ2-1; 10 positions match TRBD2. This CDR3 has 15 amino acids. CDR1 is SGHDN and CDR2 is FVKESK in the germline V gene.

The V and J genes are TRBV2 and TRBJ2-7; D possibly uses TRBD1 or TRBD2 (5 bases each). CDR1 and CDR2 from the germline V gene are SNHLY and FYNNEI. CDR3 length equals 15 residues. V was shortened by 6 bases and J by 2 bases, with 17 bases between the two germline ends. CDR3 protein: CASRAGRGGAYEQYF. CDR3 nucleotide sequence: TGTGCCAGCAGGGCCGGACGGGGCGGTGCCTACGAGCAGTACTTC.

As to this clonotype: The conserved final phenylalanine or tryptophan is absent from the CDR3, which likely points to a read error. The chain is built from TRBV13 and TRBJ1-4; D unresolved. Germline V gene data show CDR1 as PRHDT and CDR2 as FYEKMQ (reference sequence). CDR3 size: 14 residues. CDR3 protein: CASSLGVGNDKLFS. In nucleotides, the CDR3 is TGTGCCAGCAGCTTAGGGGTTGGTAATGATAAACTGTTTTCT.

CDR3 sequence reads: CASSPGTLAAYEQYF. The CDR3 DNA reads TGTGCCAGCAGTCCGGGGACCCTTGCGGCTTACGAGCAGTACTTC. The chain employs TRBV27 and TRBJ2-7; D tentatively reads TRBD1 or TRBD2 (5 bases each). CDR1 is MNHEY, CDR2 SMNVEV, per germline (reference sequence). The length of the CDR3 is 15 residues. V dropped 5 bases and J dropped 4 bases, with 18 bases sitting between them.

This clonotype appeared many times. J is TRBJ1-2 and V is TRBV28; D gene ambiguous. This CDR3 has 12 residues. Trimming stripped 3 bases from V and 8 bases from J, with 10 bases between. Looked up from germline, CDR1 is MDHEN and CDR2 is SYDVKM. CDR3 bases: TGTGCCAGCAGTTTTCTGGCAGCCGGCTACACCTTC. Translating it yields CASSFLAAGYTF.

This clonotype was observed a few times. The CDR3 DNA reads TGTGCCAGCAGCTTAGTGCCCGGGGGCACCGGGGAGCTGTTTTTT. It specifies CASSLVPGGTGELFF. The gene calls are TRBV7-9 and TRBJ2-2; TRBD2 might be the D (6 bases). The CDR3 is 15 residues long. Trimming pared 1 base from V and 4 bases from J, leaving 10 bases between. The germline V gene encodes CDR1 SEHNR and CDR2 FQNEAQ (reference sequence).

There are many counts of this clonotype. V is TRBV28 and J is TRBJ2-4, with 9 bases lining up with TRBD2. V dropped 7 bases and J dropped 0; count of bases not matched to a gene: 7. The CDR3 loop spans 16 amino acids. Germline lookup yields CDR1 MDHEN and CDR2 SYDVKM. The CDR3 sequence: CASTREGGLAKNIQYF. For the CDR3, the DNA is TGTGCCAGCACGCGGGAGGGGGGTTTAGCCAAAAACATTCAGTACTTC.

Of note for this clonotype: A much larger clonotype is one base distant, so this may be a read error. The CDR3 does not close with the conserved phenylalanine or tryptophan, likely indicating a read error. V is TRBV4-3 and J is TRBJ2-7; the D gene is possibly TRBD2 (6 bases). The germline V and J ends were trimmed by 0 bases and 7 bases, with 25 bases remaining between them. CDR1 is LGHNA and CDR2 is YSLEER in the germline V gene. This CDR3 is 18 amino acids long. This chain's CDR3 is CASSQDEAPGLRSREQYC. The CDR3 nucleotides read TGCGCCAGCAGCCAAGATGAGGCCCCGGGACTCCGGTCTAGAGAGCAGTACTGC.

This clonotype has at least ten counts. Lacking the conserved final phenylalanine or tryptophan, this CDR3 likely reflects a read error. J is TRBJ2-3 and V is TRBV29-1; 8 positions match TRBD1. The ends lost 3 bases at V and 0 bases at J; junction bases unmatched: 8. Germline assignment: CDR1 SQVTM and CDR2 ANQGSEA. The CDR3 runs 16 residues. CDR3 sequence (DNA): TGCAGCGTTGACCCGACAGGGGCTGCTAGCACAGATACGCAGTATATT. Translating gives CSVDPTGAASTDTQYI.

This clonotype was detected many times. The rearrangement uses TRBV13 and TRBJ1-1; no definite D call. The length of the CDR3 is 14 residues. CDR1 and CDR2 from the germline V gene are PRHDT and FYEKMQ (reference sequence). V dropped 0 bases and J dropped 4 bases, with 9 bases sitting between them. The DNA for the CDR3 is TGTGCCAGCAGCTTAGGGGTAGTGGGCACTGAAGCTTTCTTT. Translated: CASSLGVVGTEAFF. Looking up the rest from reference TRBV13 and TRBJ1-1 gives the full variable domain: AAGVIQSPRHLIKEKRETATLKCYPIPRHDTVYWYQQGPGQDPQFLISFYEKMQSDKGSIPDRFSAQQFSDYHSELNMSSLELGDSALYFCASSLGVVGTEAFFGQGTRLTVV.

V usage is TRBV4-2 and J usage is TRBJ2-7; D is perhaps TRBD2 (5 bases). This CDR3 contains 15 residues. V was clipped by 0 bases and J by 4 bases, with 13 bases between them. Looked up from germline, CDR1 is LGHNA and CDR2 is YNFKEQ. CDR3 DNA: TGTGCCAGCAGCCAAGAAGTACGGAGAGGGTACGAGCAGTACTTC. Protein product: CASSQEVRRGYEQYF.

Concerning this clonotype: A read error may produce the germline difference seen at one junction end. The V and J genes are TRBV4-1 and TRBJ2-1; 8 nucleotides line up with TRBD1. Germline CDR1 is MGHRA and CDR2 is YSYEKL. The CDR3 extends over 17 amino acids. The CDR3 DNA follows: TGCGCCAGCAGCCGAAACCGACAGGGGAGCTCCTACAATGAGCAGCTCTTC. Translated, it gives CASSRNRQGSSYNEQLF.

The sample holds many counts of this clonotype. This chain links TRBV7-6 with TRBJ1-5; perhaps TRBD1 as D (5 bases). CDR3 length: 15 residues. Trimming stripped 4 bases from V and 4 bases from J, with 14 bases between. Germline CDR1 is SGHVS and CDR2 is FNYEAQ. The CDR3 region has the DNA TGTGCCAGCAGCTCGAGGGACGGGGGTAATCAGCCCCAGCATTTT. Translation gives CASSSRDGGNQPQHF.

The chain is built from TRBV7-9 and TRBJ1-1; perhaps TRBD1 as D (6 bases). Trimming cost V 1 base and J 10 bases, with 16 bases left between them. Germline V gene sequence: CDR1 SEHNR, CDR2 FQNEAQ (reference sequence). CDR3 length: 14 amino acids. CDR3 residues: CASSLVPGGPAAFF. In DNA form, the CDR3 reads TGTGCCAGCAGCTTAGTCCCCGGGGGCCCTGCAGCTTTCTTT.

The V and J genes are TRBV9 and TRBJ2-5; D is unresolved. The CDR3 is made up of 14 amino acids. The germline V and J ends were trimmed by 2 bases and 2 bases, with 10 bases remaining between them. Germline loops: CDR1 SGDLS, CDR2 YYNGEE. CDR3 DNA sequence: TGTGCCAGCAGCGTTGACATACTACAAGAGACCCAGTACTTC. It specifies CASSVDILQETQYF.

V and J are TRBV30 and TRBJ2-1, with D possibly matching TRBD2 (6 bases). The CDR3 is 14 amino acids. CDR1 and CDR2 (germline): GTSNPN, SVGIG (reference sequence). V was trimmed by 5 bases and J by 1 base, leaving 12 bases between them. The CDR3, as DNA: TGTGCCTGGGGAGGGGCGGGATCCTACAATGAGCAGTTCTTC. This encodes CAWGGAGSYNEQFF.

The CDR3 coding sequence is TGCAGTGCTAGAGATAAAAGCAGGGTATTCTACGAGCAGTACTTC. Protein: CSARDKSRVFYEQYF. V gene TRBV20-1 combines with J gene TRBJ2-7, with D perhaps matching TRBD1 (5 bases). Trimming took off 0 bases at V and 3 bases at J, with 15 bases between the two ends. The CDR3 loop spans 15 amino acids. Germline V gene sequence: CDR1 DFQATT, CDR2 SNEGSKA (reference sequence).

This clonotype was seen a few times. The V gene is TRBV6-2 or TRBV6-3, the J gene TRBJ2-3; D unclear. CDR1 and CDR2 (germline): MNHEY, SVGEGT. The CDR3 has 13 amino acids. Trimming removed 7 bases at V and 0 bases at J, with 8 bases between. The chain's CDR3 is CASTFYSTDTQYF. DNA of the CDR3: TGTGCCAGCACCTTCTATAGCACAGATACGCAGTATTTT.

A word on this clonotype: The junction differs from germline at one of its ends, possibly a read error. The chain combines TRBV4-1 with TRBJ2-2; D gene unclear. CDR1 and CDR2 (germline): MGHRA, YSYEKL. The CDR3 totals 16 residues. The CDR3 reads CASSQDQGWDTGELFF. The DNA of the CDR3 is TGCGCCAGCAGTCAAGACCAAGGTTGGGACACCGGGGAGCTGTTTTTT.

Only a few counts were recorded for this clonotype. V usage is TRBV29-1 and J usage is TRBJ2-7; TRBD2 aligns across 7 bases. This CDR3 region has 12 residues. Germline CDR1 and CDR2: SQVTM and ANQGSEA. Germline trimming cut 0 bases from V and 6 bases from J; bases unmatched to any gene: 2. This CDR3 is CSVEDGGVEQYF. In nucleotides, the CDR3 is TGCAGCGTTGAAGATGGGGGGGTCGAGCAGTACTTC.